These 28 T cell receptor beta chains came from one sample sequenced in a study of blood T cell repertoires in COVID-19. Data came from immunoSEQ multiplex PCR; TCRdb stores just in-frame clones and leaves some out. This sample has fewer than 200,000 clones, with around 74% found just once. The material sequenced was peripheral blood. The receptor source for this set is a woman at least 80 years old with acute or convalescent COVID-19.

This chain uses TRBV28 with TRBJ2-7, with 7 positions matching TRBD1. The CDR3 sequence is 15 residues long. CDR1 and CDR2 from the germline V gene are MDHEN and SYDVKM. V gave up 6 bases and J gave up 5 bases; unmatched junction bases: 13. The CDR3 DNA reads TGTGCCAGCAGGGCCCCGACAGGGAGAAGCAACGAGCAGTACTTC. Residues: CASRAPTGRSNEQYF.

This sequence joins TRBV6-5 and TRBJ1-1; TRBD1 matches 9 bases. Germline assignment: CDR1 MNHEY and CDR2 SVGAGI. With V trimmed by 6 bases and J by 11 bases, 10 bases remained unmatched. CDR3 size: 13 residues. The CDR3 is CASSADRGGWAFF. The DNA of the CDR3 is TGTGCCAGCAGCGCGGACAGGGGCGGATGGGCTTTCTTT.

The genes are TRBV28 and TRBJ2-5; 7 bases fit TRBD2. Germline V gene data show CDR1 as MDHEN and CDR2 as SYDVKM. V shed 7 bases, J shed 4 bases, and the junction held 15 bases outside the gene matches. CDR3 length: 16 residues. The CDR3 protein is CASNVWESSGGETQYF. For the CDR3, the DNA is TGTGCCAGCAACGTATGGGAAAGCTCGGGGGGAGAGACCCAGTACTTC.

The chain carries TRBV18 and TRBJ2-7; no definite D call. Germline V gives CDR1 KGHSH, CDR2 LQKENI. V was shortened by 3 bases and J by 5 bases, with 8 bases between the two germline ends. This CDR3 contains 12 residues. The DNA of the CDR3 is TGTGCCAGCTCACCCTATCGCGACGAGCAGTACTTC. Its protein is CASSPYRDEQYF.

The genes are TRBV11-2 and TRBJ2-7; D may be TRBD1 (5 bases). The length of the CDR3 is 14 residues. V gave up 5 bases and J gave up 3 bases, with 14 bases separating them. Per germline, CDR1 SGHAT and CDR2 FQNNGV. The CDR3 sequence: CASSPDRSRYEQYF. As DNA, the CDR3 is TGTGCCAGCAGCCCCGACAGATCCCGCTACGAGCAGTACTTC.

The chain recombines TRBV7-2 with TRBJ2-2, with 8 bases that match TRBD2. The germline gives CDR1 SGHTA, CDR2 FQGNSA. This CDR3 has 15 amino acids. The ends lost 7 bases at V and 6 bases at J; junction bases unmatched: 10. The CDR3: CASTNGGANPGELFF. Here the CDR3 DNA reads TGTGCCAGCACAAACGGGGGGGCAAACCCCGGGGAGCTGTTTTTT.

A few counts support this clone. The rearrangement uses TRBV1 and TRBJ2-2; the D call in the table, TRBD2, was not verified against the DNA. TRBV1 is a listed pseudogene. The CDR3 covers 15 residues. CDR3 bases: TGCACCAGCAGCATGGGGCGGGAGTTAGCCGGGGAGCTGTTTTTT. Translated: CTSSMGRELAGELFF.

The chain links TRBV19 to TRBJ2-1, with D maybe TRBD2 (6 bases). The CDR3 consists of 15 residues. Trimming took off 5 bases at V and 7 bases at J, with 18 bases between the two ends. Germline V gene data show CDR1 as LNHDA and CDR2 as SQIVND (reference sequence). The DNA for the CDR3 is TGTGCCAGTAGTCGGGCTAGCGAATGGTCGAATGAGCAGTTCTTC. It is translated as CASSRASEWSNEQFF.

The chain recombines TRBV2 with TRBJ1-1, with D tentatively TRBD1 (6 bases). Trimming removed 5 bases from V and 2 bases from J, with 15 bases in between. The CDR3 loop spans 15 amino acids. Germline V gene sequence: CDR1 SNHLY, CDR2 FYNNEI. CDR3 in amino acids: CASSWRGTLNTEAFF. CDR3 nucleotides: TGTGCCAGCAGTTGGAGAGGGACACTTAACACTGAAGCTTTCTTT.

CDR3 sequence (DNA): TGTGCCAGCAGCCAATACCAGGGGGCGACCGGGGAGCTGTTTTTT. It codes for CASSQYQGATGELFF. The chain is built from TRBV3-1 (or the pseudogene TRBV3-2) and TRBJ2-2; 8 bases line up with TRBD1. V lost 2 bases to trimming and J lost 5 bases; unmatched junction nucleotides: 4. The CDR3 consists of 15 residues. Germline-derived CDR1 and CDR2 are LGHDT and YNNKEL (reference sequence).

The J gene is TRBJ2-7, the V gene TRBV2; weak D call: TRBD2 (5 bases). Deletions cut 7 bases from V and 2 bases from J, with 6 bases between. This CDR3 region has 11 residues. Germline V lookup: CDR1 SNHLY, CDR2 FYNNEI. CDR3 in amino acids: CASTGTYEQYF. The CDR3, as DNA: TGTGCCAGCACGGGGACCTACGAGCAGTACTTC.

This clone showed up just a few times. The rearrangement uses TRBV27 and TRBJ2-5, with D tentatively TRBD1 (5 bases). Germline assignment: CDR1 MNHEY and CDR2 SMNVEV (reference sequence). This CDR3 has 14 residues. Trimming took off 5 bases at V and 4 bases at J, with 14 bases between the two ends. CDR3 nucleotide sequence: TGTGCCAGCAGTCCAAGGACACTAAGAGAGACCCAGTACTTC. Translating gives CASSPRTLRETQYF.

V usage is TRBV5-1 and J usage is TRBJ1-1, with 7 bases aligning to TRBD1. The CDR3 totals 14 residues. The V segment lost 7 bases and the J segment 1 base; nucleotides outside the gene matches: 7. Looked up from germline, CDR1 is SGHRS and CDR2 is YFSETQ. CDR3 protein: CASSLRTGNTEAFF. CDR3 DNA: TGCGCCAGCTCCTTGCGGACAGGGAACACTGAAGCTTTCTTT.

The chain combines TRBV28 with TRBJ1-3, with D possibly matching TRBD1 (5 bases). V lost 4 bases to trimming and J lost 4 bases, with 14 bases between them. There are 15 residues in the CDR3. CDR1 is MDHEN and CDR2 is SYDVKM in the germline V gene. The CDR3 loop is CASSWGGAAGNTIYF. The CDR3 region has the DNA TGTGCCAGCAGTTGGGGCGGCGCAGCGGGAAACACCATATATTTT.

CDR3 bases: TGTGCCAGCAGCTTAATGGGCGGGACTACCCTTGGAGAGACCCAGTACTTC. Its protein is CASSLMGGTTLGETQYF. This chain links TRBV7-2 with TRBJ2-5, with TRBD2 identical over 7 bases. Germline CDR1 reads SGHTA; CDR2 reads FQGNSA. V shed 2 bases and J 4 bases; nucleotides not matched to a gene: 13. This CDR3 is built from 17 residues.

This chain joins TRBV5-4 and TRBJ2-2; 8 positions agree with TRBD1. Germline lookup yields CDR1 SGHNT and CDR2 YYREEE (reference sequence). This CDR3 is 16 amino acids long. V lost 1 base, J lost 5 bases, and 7 bases stayed unmatched. DNA for the CDR3: TGTGCCAGCAGCTTGTTGGCAGGGGGCGAGACCGGGGAGCTGTTTTTT. This translates into CASSLLAGGETGELFF.

J is TRBJ2-3 and V is TRBV24-1; perhaps TRBD2 as D (6 bases). V was cut by 4 bases and J by 0 bases, with 13 bases left in between. The CDR3 totals 16 residues. Germline V gene lookup returns CDR1 KGHDR and CDR2 SFDVKD. The CDR3 is CATSEDAGTSTDTQYF. The DNA for the CDR3 is TGTGCCACCAGTGAAGACGCCGGGACTAGCACAGATACGCAGTATTTT.

CDR3 in DNA: TGCAGCGTCCGGGACAGGGGTTCTTGGGAGACCCAGTACTTC. It codes for CSVRDRGSWETQYF. The chain uses TRBV29-1 and TRBJ2-5; 10 positions match TRBD1. V trimming: 6 bases; J trimming: 5 bases; junction bases outside the gene matches: 9. Germline loops: CDR1 SQVTM, CDR2 ANQGSEA. The CDR3 length is 14 residues.

CDR3 sequence: CASSPQGYRRPQHF. The CDR3 DNA is TGTGCCAGTAGCCCACAGGGATACCGGCGGCCCCAGCATTTT. The rearrangement links TRBV19 to TRBJ1-5; D may be TRBD1 (6 bases). From germline, CDR1 is LNHDA and CDR2 SQIVND (reference sequence). The CDR3 extends over 14 amino acids. V lost 6 bases to trimming and J lost 9 bases, with 18 bases between them.

This clone was found a few times. The rearrangement uses TRBV28 and TRBJ1-5, with a weak D call TRBD1 (6 bases). The germline CDR1 and CDR2 sequences are MDHEN and SYDVKM. The CDR3 sequence is 15 residues long. The V and J ends lost 9 bases and 1 base respectively, with 16 bases between them. CDR3: CARGTGICSNQPQHF. As DNA, the CDR3 is TGTGCCAGGGGAACAGGGATTTGCAGCAATCAGCCCCAGCATTTT.

The chain combines TRBV6-1 with TRBJ1-2, with unresolved D. Germline V gives CDR1 MNHNS, CDR2 SASEGT. The CDR3 has 12 residues. Trimming took off 0 bases at V and 4 bases at J, with 3 bases between the two ends. The CDR3 sequence: CASSEAGYGYTF. Here the CDR3 DNA reads TGTGCCAGCAGTGAAGCCGGCTATGGCTACACCTTC.

This chain links TRBV6-1 with TRBJ2-1, with D possibly being TRBD2 (6 bases). This CDR3 is 15 amino acids long. The V and J ends lost 2 bases and 3 bases respectively, with 11 bases between them. Per the germline V gene, CDR1 is MNHNS and CDR2 is SASEGT. CDR3 sequence: CASSEPGLGYNEQFF. As DNA, the CDR3 is TGTGCCAGCAGTGAACCGGGACTGGGCTACAATGAGCAGTTCTTC.

This clone came up many times. This chain connects TRBV6-2 or TRBV6-3 to TRBJ2-7, with 8 bases that match TRBD1. The CDR3 is 16 residues long. The germline CDR1 and CDR2 sequences are MNHEY and SVGEGT. V gave up 5 bases and J gave up 5 bases; unmatched junction bases: 14. In DNA, the CDR3 is TGTGCCAGCAGTGGGACGGGGCGGACAGGGAGTGACGAGCAGTACTTC. Residues: CASSGTGRTGSDEQYF.

In its sample, this clone was seen a few times. The chain has TRBV5-1 and TRBJ1-2; D perhaps matches TRBD1 (5 bases). V was cut by 0 bases and J by 8 bases, with 14 bases left in between. The CDR3 sequence is 14 residues long. CDR1 is SGHRS and CDR2 is YFSETQ in the germline V gene. The CDR3 nucleotides read TGCGCCAGCAGCTTGGCCGGGCGGGGCGGGGGCTACACCTTC. Amino acids: CASSLAGRGGGYTF.

Note on this clone: This sample also contains other DNA sequences that code for the same CDR3. The rearrangement uses TRBV7-2 and TRBJ2-3, with D maybe TRBD1 (5 bases). The germline V gene has CDR1 SGHTA and CDR2 FQGNSA. The CDR3 extends over 12 amino acids. Trimming pared 5 bases from V and 5 bases from J, leaving 8 bases between. The CDR3 DNA is TGTGCCAGCAGCCGCAGGGTAGATACGCAGTATTTT. Protein sequence: CASSRRVDTQYF.

This clone was seen only once. V gene TRBV9 combines with J gene TRBJ2-3; TRBD2 matches 15 bases. The CDR3 is made up of 18 amino acids. V dropped 4 bases and J dropped 3; count of bases not matched to a gene: 9. Germline V lookup: CDR1 SGDLS, CDR2 YYNGEE. The CDR3 bases are TGTGCCAGCAGCAAAGGACTAGCGGGAGGGCTTCGGACAGATACGCAGTATTTT. Protein sequence: CASSKGLAGGLRTDTQYF.

CDR3 amino acids: CASSSRTGGVEKLFF. The CDR3 region has the DNA TGTGCCAGCAGCTCGAGGACAGGGGGGGTTGAAAAACTGTTTTTT. This chain joins TRBV7-2 and TRBJ1-4; TRBD1 matches 10 bases. The CDR3 loop spans 15 amino acids. Trimming cost V 4 bases and J 7 bases; bases outside gene matches: 6. Per the germline V gene, CDR1 is SGHTA and CDR2 is FQGNSA.

In its sample, this clone was seen a few times. The V call is TRBV5-6, the J call TRBJ2-5; D uncertain. This CDR3 is built from 11 residues. Germline V gene sequence: CDR1 SGHDT, CDR2 YYEEEE. V lost 5 bases and J 4 bases, leaving 6 bases between the germline ends. CDR3 protein: CASSLIETQYF. For the CDR3, the DNA is TGTGCCAGCAGTCTTATAGAGACCCAGTACTTC.